This is a list of T cell receptor beta chains from one sample in a study of human T cells and chemical hapten exposure. One entry per CDR3 protein results from TCRdb running MiXCR on the RACE reads. The repertoire holds around 380,000 distinct CDR3 sequences, around 5% seen once, with around 2.3% in the top ten. The sequenced sample was whole blood, obtained in connection with sensitization to the hapten diphenylcyclopropenone (DPC). The receptor set was obtained from a woman aged 45-60 years with alopecia areata. Some clones in this sample may be carry-over from other donors' samples. The CDR3 runs from the conserved cysteine through the conserved F or W. The D gene is left open where the match is weak. Clone size is shown for a subset of rows, as once, few, many or a class of expanded clone.

TRBJ2-1 | many | - | TRBV24-1 | TGTGCCACCAGTGATTTGGGGGCGCCTGAGCAGTTCTTC | CATSDLGAPEQFF
TRBJ2-1 | many | - | TRBV30 | TGTGCCTGGAGTCCTTTCTACAATGAGCAGTTCTTC | CAWSPFYNEQFF
TRBJ1-6 | - | - | TRBV28 | TGTGCCAGCAGTTTTCTTGATACTAATTCACCCCTCCACTTT | CASSFLDTNSPLHF
TRBJ1-2 | many | - | TRBV10-3 | TGTGCCATCAGTGAGCGGCCCGCTAACTATGGCTACACCTTC | CAISERPANYGYTF
TRBJ1-1 | - | TRBD1 | TRBV20-1 | TGCAGTGCCGGAGGGGACAGGGTGGCAGCTTTCTTT | CSAGGDRVAAFF
TRBJ2-3 | many | TRBD2 | TRBV7-9 | TGTGCCAGCAGCCCTACTAGCGGGATGGGTGATACGCAGTATTTT | CASSPTSGMGDTQYF
TRBJ2-1 | many | - | TRBV7-2 | TGTGCCAGCAGCTTCAGGGGGGCCAATGAGCAGTTCTTC | CASSFRGANEQFF
TRBJ1-2 | - | TRBD1 | TRBV11-2 | TGTGCCAGCAGCCCCGGGACAGGGCAGGCGTGTACCTTC | CASSPGTGQACTF
TRBJ2-3 | many | TRBD2 | TRBV5-8 | TGTGCCAGCAGCCGTGGGTCGACTAGCGGGGCTACAGATACGCAGTATTTT | CASSRGSTSGATDTQYF
TRBJ2-1 | few | - | TRBV24-1 | TGTGCCACCAGTGATTCCATCTGGACACCGGGGCCTAGGGGGCAGTTCTTC | CATSDSIWTPGPRGQFF
TRBJ1-2 | many | - | TRBV11-2 | TGTGCCAGCAGCTCGGGCCAGCAGGGCTACACCTTC | CASSSGQQGYTF
TRBJ2-3 | few | TRBD1 | TRBV7-9 | TGTGCCAGCAGCTTGAATGGACAGGACTCGGGAGATACGCAGTATTTT | CASSLNGQDSGDTQYF
TRBJ1-5 | few | - | TRBV6-2/TRBV6-3 | TGTGCCAGCAGATCCGGGACTGTTGTATATAGCAATCAGCCCCAGCATTTT | CASRSGTVVYSNQPQHF
TRBJ2-2 | many | - | TRBV6-4 | TGTGCCAGCAGCCCATACATAGGGGCGAACACCGGGGAGCTGTTTTTT | CASSPYIGANTGELFF
TRBJ2-3 | many | - | TRBV25-1 | TGTGCCAGCAGTGGCCGGGGCCCCACAGATACGCAGTATTTT | CASSGRGPTDTQYF
TRBJ2-7 | many | TRBD1 | TRBV12-3/TRBV12-4 | TGTGCCAGCAGTCGCGGGACAGGCAGAGAGCAGTACTTC | CASSRGTGREQYF
TRBJ1-1 | few | - | TRBV7-2 | TGTGCCAGCAGCTTATCAGGGCAGCCGTTGAACAAAGCTTTCTTT | CASSLSGQPLNKAFF
TRBJ2-2 | many | TRBD2 | TRBV28 | TGTGCCAGCAGTACACTGAGCGGGAGTCTGGACGGGGAGCTGTTTTTT | CASSTLSGSLDGELFF
TRBJ2-5 | few | - | TRBV6-5 | TGTGCCAGCAGTTACGAGCGGCAAGAGACCCAGTACTTC | CASSYERQETQYF
TRBJ1-3 | many | - | TRBV11-2 | TGTGCCAGCAGCAGTCCCGGGATACCTGGAAACACCATATATTTT | CASSSPGIPGNTIYF
TRBJ2-4 | - | - | TRBV11-2 | TGTGCCAGCAGCTTAGGGAGGGGCCAGGGGGTTGACATTCAGTACTTC | CASSLGRGQGVDIQYF
TRBJ2-2 | - | TRBD1 | TRBV7-6 | TGTGCCAGCAGCTTAGAACATCAGGGGGCCGGCTCCGGGGAGCTGTTTTTT | CASSLEHQGAGSGELFF
TRBJ1-1 | - | TRBD1 | TRBV4-2 | TGTGCCAGCAGCCAAGAGGGGGGGACAGGGCCTACTGAAGCTTTCTTT | CASSQEGGTGPTEAFF
TRBJ1-5 | many | - | TRBV12-3/TRBV12-4 | TGTGCCAGCAGTTTTGAAGACGGTTATCAGCCCCAGCATTTT | CASSFEDGYQPQHF
TRBJ2-4 | many | - | TRBV24-1 | TGTGCCACCAGTCATATCCGGGTACTAGCCAAAAACATTCAGTACTTC | CATSHIRVLAKNIQYF
TRBJ2-7 | - | - | TRBV20-1 | TGCAGTGCAGCCAACCCAAGGGTGGCCGAGCAGTACTTC | CSAANPRVAEQYF
TRBJ1-1 | few | TRBD1 | TRBV12-3/TRBV12-4 | TGTGCCAGCAGTTCACAGGGGGCAAGCACTGAAGCTTTCTTT | CASSSQGASTEAFF
TRBJ1-1 | few | - | TRBV12-3/TRBV12-4 | TGTGCCAGCAGTTTACGTGGGGGAATTGGAACTGAAGCTTTCTTT | CASSLRGGIGTEAFF
TRBJ2-3 | many | TRBD2 | TRBV20-1 | TGCAGTGCTAGCCGGACTAGCGGGGGAGGCACAGATACGCAGTATTTT | CSASRTSGGGTDTQYF
TRBJ2-1 | - | - | TRBV24-1 | TGTGCCACCCCCGAGTTAGGGGGAGCCTACTACAATGAGCAGTTCTTC | CATPELGGAYYNEQFF
TRBJ2-2 | many | TRBD2 | TRBV3-1 | TGTGCCAGCAGCCAAGCGCTTCTAGCGGGAAGGACCGGGGAGCTGTTTTTT | CASSQALLAGRTGELFF
TRBJ2-4 | once | TRBD2 | TRBV20-1 | TGCAGTGCCCGGACTAGCGGGGAAGGGATCATTCAGTACTTC | CSARTSGEGIIQYF
TRBJ2-4 | many | - | TRBV4-2 | TGTGCCAGCAGCCAAGCTGGGGCAGGGGAGAACAAAAACATTCAGTACTTC | CASSQAGAGENKNIQYF
TRBJ1-1 | few | - | TRBV12-3/TRBV12-4 | TGTGCCAGCAGCCCGGGACTCGCGAACACTGAAGCTTTCTTT | CASSPGLANTEAFF
TRBJ1-6 | many | - | TRBV7-6 | TGTGCCAGCAGCCAAGGGACAAAAGATTCACCCCTCCACTTT | CASSQGTKDSPLHF
TRBJ2-5 | many | - | TRBV29-1 | TGCAGCGGCTCCCTCAGAAGGGACCAAGAGACCCAGTACTTC | CSGSLRRDQETQYF
TRBJ1-1 | many | - | TRBV7-9 | TGTGCCAGCAGCTTAGTGGGTAAGAACACTGAAGCTTTCTTT | CASSLVGKNTEAFF
TRBJ2-3 | - | - | TRBV18 | TGTGCCAGCTCACCACCGGGGGGGCTCCCCACAGATACGCAGTATTTT | CASSPPGGLPTDTQYF
TRBJ1-5 | - | TRBD1 | TRBV30 | TGTGCCTGGAACAGGGGGAGCAATCAGCCCCAGCATTTT | CAWNRGSNQPQHF
TRBJ2-1 | - | - | TRBV1 | - | CTAVGAGSLDEQFF
TRBJ2-6 | few | - | TRBV5-5 | TGTGCCAGCAGCTTGGACAGGAGAGTCGATGGGGCCAACGTCCTGACTTTC | CASSLDRRVDGANVLTF
TRBJ2-5 | - | - | TRBV28 | TGTGCCAGCCTTAGAGGGGCAGTCCAAGAGACCCAGTACTTC | CASLRGAVQETQYF
TRBJ2-7 | - | - | TRBV5-1 | TGCGCCAGCAGCTCCCACGACAGATACGAGCAGTACTTC | CASSSHDRYEQYF
TRBJ1-3 | many | - | TRBV29-1 | TGCAGCGCCAGGGTTGCGGGAAACACCATATATTTT | CSARVAGNTIYF
TRBJ1-1 | many | - | TRBV20-1 | TGCAGTGCTCCTCACGGAATTCTGAACACTGAAGCTTTCTTT | CSAPHGILNTEAFF
TRBJ2-1 | many | TRBD2 | TRBV27 | TGTGCCAGCAAGGCGGGAGTAGCCTACAATGAGCAGTTCTTC | CASKAGVAYNEQFF
TRBJ2-7 | few | - | TRBV7-9 | TGTGCCAGCAGAGTCGCGGGGACGGGGAGCTACGAGCAGTACTTC | CASRVAGTGSYEQYF
TRBJ2-5 | many | TRBD1 | TRBV7-6 | TGTGCCAGCAGCTTTCGGACAGGGGAAGAGACCCAGTACTTC | CASSFRTGEETQYF
TRBJ2-1 | many | TRBD2 | TRBV29-1 | TGCAGCGTTGATCCCCGACTAGCAGCCAATGAGCAGTTCTTC | CSVDPRLAANEQFF
TRBJ2-1 | - | TRBD2 | TRBV18 | TGTGCCAGCTCACCAGCAAGCGGGAGTAACATGGATGAGCAGTTCTTC | CASSPASGSNMDEQFF
TRBJ2-1 | many | - | TRBV29-1 | TGCAGCGTTTCGACTATTGAGCAGTTCTTC | CSVSTIEQFF